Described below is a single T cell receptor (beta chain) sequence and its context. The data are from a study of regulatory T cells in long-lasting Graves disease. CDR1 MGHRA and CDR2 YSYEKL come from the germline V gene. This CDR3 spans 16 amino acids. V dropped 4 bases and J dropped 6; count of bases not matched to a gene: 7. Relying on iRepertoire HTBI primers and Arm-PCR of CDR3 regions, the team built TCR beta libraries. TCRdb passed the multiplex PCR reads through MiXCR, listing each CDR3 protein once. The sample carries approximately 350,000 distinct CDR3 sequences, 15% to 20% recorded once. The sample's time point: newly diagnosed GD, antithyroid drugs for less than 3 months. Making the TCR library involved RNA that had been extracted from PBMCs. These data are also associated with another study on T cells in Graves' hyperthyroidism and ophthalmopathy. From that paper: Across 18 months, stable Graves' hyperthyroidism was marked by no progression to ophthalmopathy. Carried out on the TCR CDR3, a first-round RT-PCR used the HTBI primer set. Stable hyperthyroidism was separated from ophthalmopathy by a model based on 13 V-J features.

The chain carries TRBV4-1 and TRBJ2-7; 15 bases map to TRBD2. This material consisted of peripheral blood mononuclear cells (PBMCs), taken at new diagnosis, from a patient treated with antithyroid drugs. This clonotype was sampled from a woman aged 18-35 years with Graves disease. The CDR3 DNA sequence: TGCGCCAGCAGCCGCGGACTAGCGGGGGGGGAGACCGAGCAGTACTTC. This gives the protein CASSRGLAGGETEQYF.